The 20 T cell receptor beta chains below all came from one sample that was sequenced in a study of Graves' ophthalmopathy and Graves' hyperthyroidism. The authors amplified TCR beta CDR3 regions, and they did so from RNA transcripts for repertoire sequencing. An opening RT-PCR round employed HTBI primers and preceded a second-round multiplex PCR. TCRdb recomputed calls from the multiplex PCR reads with MiXCR, one row per CDR3 protein. The sample lists about 410,000 distinct CDR3 sequences, 15% to 20% occurring once. The sequenced material came from peripheral blood. These receptors came from a young woman with Graves' ophthalmopathy.

At least ten counts were recorded for this clonotype. V is TRBV19 and J is TRBJ1-2, with a tentative D call TRBD1 (6 bases). This CDR3 contains 16 residues. The germline V gene has CDR1 LNHDA and CDR2 SQIVND (reference sequence). V shed 3 bases and J shed 3 bases, with 17 bases lying between them. DNA of the CDR3: TGTGCCAGTAGTATTATTGGACAGCCAACCGACTATGGCTACACCTTC. Translating it yields CASSIIGQPTDYGYTF.

The chain combines TRBV12-3 or TRBV12-4 with TRBJ2-7; D is uncertain. The CDR3 contains 13 residues. Trimming removed 4 bases at V and 1 base at J, with 8 bases between. Here the CDR3 DNA reads TGTGCCAGCAGTTCAAGATATTCCTACGAGCAGTACTTC. It translates to CASSSRYSYEQYF.

There are many counts of this clonotype. The genes are TRBV19 and TRBJ2-5, with 7 bases identical to TRBD1. The CDR3 consists of 12 residues. The germline V gene encodes CDR1 LNHDA and CDR2 SQIVND (reference sequence). With V trimmed by 7 bases and J by 2 bases, 1 base remained unmatched. The CDR3: CASKGQQETQYF. The CDR3 DNA reads TGTGCCAGTAAGGGACAGCAAGAGACCCAGTACTTC.

This clonotype was seen many times. V and J are TRBV20-1 and TRBJ1-5, with TRBD1 as a possible D gene (6 bases). The CDR3 is 13 amino acids. Germline V gene data show CDR1 as DFQATT and CDR2 as SNEGSKA (reference sequence). V was cut by 2 bases and J by 1 base, with 6 bases left in between. Written as DNA, the CDR3 is TGCAGTGCTAGAAGGGGGAGCAATCAGCCCCAGCATTTT. It encodes CSARRGSNQPQHF.

In its sample, this clonotype was seen once. The chain employs TRBV24-1 and TRBJ1-1, with unresolved D. The CDR3 spans 12 residues. The V and J ends lost 4 bases and 11 bases respectively, with 13 bases between them. CDR1 is KGHDR, CDR2 SFDVKD, per germline. Written as DNA, the CDR3 is TGTGCCACCAGTGACCACTTGGAAAGTGCTTTCTTT. This encodes CATSDHLESAFF.

The sample holds a few counts of this clonotype. The V and J genes are TRBV27 and TRBJ2-5; 14 bases map to TRBD2. Germline assignment: CDR1 MNHEY and CDR2 SMNVEV (reference sequence). CDR3 length equals 17 residues. V gave up 5 bases and J gave up 5 bases; unmatched junction bases: 10. The CDR3 protein is CASSPSGLAGVWETQYF. The CDR3 DNA reads TGTGCCAGCAGTCCGTCGGGACTAGCGGGAGTTTGGGAGACCCAGTACTTC.

Ten or more counts support this clonotype. The chain carries TRBV7-2 and TRBJ1-1; no clear D gene. The CDR3 runs to 11 residues. Germline V lookup: CDR1 SGHTA, CDR2 FQGNSA. Trimming shortened V by 5 bases and J by 11 bases, and 12 bases separated the two germline ends. CDR3 region: CASSARMDAFF. The CDR3, as DNA: TGTGCCAGCAGCGCTCGGATGGACGCTTTCTTT.

This clonotype showed up many times. The chain links TRBV6-1 to TRBJ2-7; the D gene is possibly TRBD2 (6 bases). Trimming shortened V by 1 base and J by 4 bases, and 11 bases separated the two germline ends. CDR3 length: 14 residues. Germline lookup yields CDR1 MNHNS and CDR2 SASEGT. CDR3 in amino acids: CASSEGGGIYEQYF. CDR3 DNA sequence: TGTGCCAGCAGTGAAGGAGGCGGGATTTACGAGCAGTACTTC.

This clonotype was detected many times. This rearrangement joins TRBV9 to TRBJ1-6; D remains ambiguous. V was clipped by 0 bases and J by 8 bases, with 6 bases between them. The CDR3 loop spans 13 amino acids. From germline, CDR1 is SGDLS and CDR2 YYNGEE. The DNA for the CDR3 is TGTGCCAGCAGCGTAGAAGTGGATTCACCCCTCCACTTT. It specifies CASSVEVDSPLHF. Together with reference TRBV9 and TRBJ1-6, the CDR3 gives the full variable domain: DSGVTQTPKHLITATGQRVTLRCSPRSGDLSVYWYQQSLDQGLQFLIQYYNGEERAKGNILERFSAQQFPDLHSELNLSSLELGDSALYFCASSVEVDSPLHFGNGTRLTVT.

This clonotype appeared many times. This chain joins TRBV6-5 and TRBJ2-2; 7 bases agree with TRBD1. Per the germline V gene, CDR1 is MNHEY and CDR2 is SVGAGI. The CDR3 runs to 15 residues. Trimming took 1 base from V and 7 from J; bases not matched to a gene: 6. CDR3 sequence reads: CASSYFRQGNGELFF. CDR3 in DNA: TGTGCCAGCAGTTACTTCAGACAGGGTAACGGGGAGCTGTTTTTT.

This clonotype was detected only a few times. This may be a read error: a much more frequent sequence differs by one nucleotide. This chain uses TRBV12-3 or TRBV12-4 with TRBJ1-2; D remains unclear. V lost 5 bases and J lost 1, with 5 bases in between. The CDR3 length is 12 residues. CDR3 sequence reads: CASSENNYGYTF. The CDR3 DNA sequence: TGTGCCAGCAGTGAGAATAACTATGGCTACACCTTC.

This clonotype was found many times. The CDR3 DNA is TGTGCCAGCAGTCCTGAGAGGCAGCACTATGGCTACACCTTC. Translation: CASSPERQHYGYTF. The chain recombines TRBV6-1 with TRBJ1-2; D is uncertain. V was trimmed by 5 bases and J by 3 bases, leaving 13 bases between them. Germline-derived CDR1 and CDR2 are MNHNS and SASEGT. The CDR3 spans 14 residues.

This clonotype was counted at least ten times. The chain employs TRBV6-4 and TRBJ1-2; 9 positions match TRBD1. CDR1 is MRHNA and CDR2 is SNTAGT in the germline V gene. V was clipped by 5 bases and J by 3 bases; unmatched bases: 13. The length of the CDR3 is 17 residues. CDR3 region: CASSNRRWTGDYYGYTF. DNA for the CDR3: TGTGCCAGCAGTAACCGACGATGGACAGGGGATTACTATGGCTACACCTTC.

This clonotype was observed at least ten times. The chain combines TRBV25-1 with TRBJ2-5, with D possibly called TRBD1 or TRBD2 (5 bases each). The CDR3 totals 14 residues. In germline, CDR1 is MGHDK, CDR2 SYGVNS. Between the trimmed V and J ends, which lost 4 bases and 5 bases, there was a span of 14 bases. In nucleotides, the CDR3 is TGTGCCAGCAGTGTAATGAAGGGGAGTGAGACCCAGTACTTC. Translation: CASSVMKGSETQYF.

This clonotype occurred many times. This sequence joins TRBV20-1 and TRBJ2-7; D remains unclear. Trimming took 2 bases from V and 0 from J, leaving 5 bases between them. The CDR3 has 12 residues. CDR1 is DFQATT, CDR2 SNEGSKA, per germline (reference sequence). The CDR3 DNA reads as TGCAGTGCTAGAACAGACTCCTACGAGCAGTACTTC. Protein: CSARTDSYEQYF.

This clonotype was seen ten or more times. The gene calls are TRBV7-9 and TRBJ2-7, with a tentative D call TRBD2 (5 bases). The germline V and J ends were trimmed by 5 bases and 4 bases, with 18 bases remaining between them. In germline, CDR1 is SEHNR, CDR2 FQNEAQ (reference sequence). This CDR3 region has 15 residues. The CDR3 spells CASSTSPTDLYEQYF. CDR3 coding DNA: TGTGCCAGCAGCACCTCCCCAACGGACTTATACGAGCAGTACTTC. The full variable domain, in which reference TRBV7-9 and TRBJ2-7 provide the parts outside the CDR3, is DTGVSQNPRHKITKRGQNVTFRCDPISEHNRLYWYRQTLGQGPEFLTYFQNEAQLEKSRLLSDRFSAERPKGSFSTLEIQRTEQGDSAMYLCASSTSPTDLYEQYFGPGTRLTVT.

This clonotype was seen many times. As DNA, the CDR3 is TGTGCCAGTAGTAATCAGGGGGGGGAGACCCAGTACTTC. Its translation is CASSNQGGETQYF. The chain couples TRBV19 to TRBJ2-5; the D call may be TRBD1 or TRBD2 (7 bases each). The germline gives CDR1 LNHDA, CDR2 SQIVND (reference sequence). Trimming took off 4 bases at V and 5 bases at J, with 11 bases between the two ends. This CDR3 spans 13 amino acids.

This clonotype was recorded many times. The V call is TRBV6-2 or TRBV6-3, the J call TRBJ2-4, with D unclear. The germline V and J ends were trimmed by 2 bases and 10 bases, with 9 bases remaining between them. This CDR3 has 12 residues. Germline V gene lookup returns CDR1 MNHEY and CDR2 SVGEGT. CDR3 loop: CASSYGMGIQYF. As DNA, the CDR3 is TGTGCCAGCAGTTACGGGATGGGTATTCAGTACTTC.

This clonotype was recorded at least ten times. At one of its ends the junction is not consistent with the germline gene, which may arise from a read error. The chain employs TRBV6-6 and TRBJ2-7, with 7 nucleotides matching TRBD1. Germline CDR1 is MNHNY and CDR2 is SVGAGI (reference sequence). The CDR3 is made up of 12 amino acids. In DNA form, the CDR3 reads TGTGCCGGCAGGACAGGACCCTACGAGCAGTACTTC. Translation: CAGRTGPYEQYF.

Ten or more counts support this clonotype. This rearrangement joins TRBV12-3 or TRBV12-4 to TRBJ2-7; 10 bases agree with TRBD1. With V trimmed by 5 bases and J by 3 bases, 7 bases remained unmatched. This CDR3 comprises 15 residues. As DNA, the CDR3 is TGTGCCAGCAGTCCCCGGACAGGGGGAGGCTACGAGCAGTACTTC. The encoded protein is CASSPRTGGGYEQYF.